This TCR beta chain was retrieved from a study of T cell repertoires in cytomegalovirus infection. Study summary: It was recently identified HLA-C-restricted and well-studied HLA-B-restricted CMV epitopes that the study used. Indications of both CMV infection and matching HLA type were provided by public TCR beta signatures. General study results and limits: Carriers of CMV and the relevant HLA type were discriminated by public TCR beta frequency. HLA-C-restricted CMV-specific TCR beta clonotypes prevailed in the ex vivo response.

Trimming shortened V by 7 bases and J by 1 base, and 8 bases separated the two germline ends. Germline values: CDR1 MNHNS, CDR2 SASEGT. This CDR3 contains 12 residues. One entry per CDR3 protein results from TCRdb running MiXCR on the reads. Found here are fewer than 1,000,000 distinct CDR3 sequences, approximately 32% of them singletons; the top ten hold around 15%. This clonotype has just a few counts. Its antigen is undetermined. J is TRBJ2-7 and V is TRBV6-1, with no clear D. The sequences come from cultured CD8+ T cells from PBMCs, collected from culture after CMV antigen stimulation. The receptor was isolated from a human donor in good health (CMV status not recorded). Some clones in this sample may be carry-over from other donors' samples. The CDR3 region is CASKSPSYEQYF. The CDR3 DNA reads TGTGCCAGCAAGTCCCCATCCTACGAGCAGTACTTC.